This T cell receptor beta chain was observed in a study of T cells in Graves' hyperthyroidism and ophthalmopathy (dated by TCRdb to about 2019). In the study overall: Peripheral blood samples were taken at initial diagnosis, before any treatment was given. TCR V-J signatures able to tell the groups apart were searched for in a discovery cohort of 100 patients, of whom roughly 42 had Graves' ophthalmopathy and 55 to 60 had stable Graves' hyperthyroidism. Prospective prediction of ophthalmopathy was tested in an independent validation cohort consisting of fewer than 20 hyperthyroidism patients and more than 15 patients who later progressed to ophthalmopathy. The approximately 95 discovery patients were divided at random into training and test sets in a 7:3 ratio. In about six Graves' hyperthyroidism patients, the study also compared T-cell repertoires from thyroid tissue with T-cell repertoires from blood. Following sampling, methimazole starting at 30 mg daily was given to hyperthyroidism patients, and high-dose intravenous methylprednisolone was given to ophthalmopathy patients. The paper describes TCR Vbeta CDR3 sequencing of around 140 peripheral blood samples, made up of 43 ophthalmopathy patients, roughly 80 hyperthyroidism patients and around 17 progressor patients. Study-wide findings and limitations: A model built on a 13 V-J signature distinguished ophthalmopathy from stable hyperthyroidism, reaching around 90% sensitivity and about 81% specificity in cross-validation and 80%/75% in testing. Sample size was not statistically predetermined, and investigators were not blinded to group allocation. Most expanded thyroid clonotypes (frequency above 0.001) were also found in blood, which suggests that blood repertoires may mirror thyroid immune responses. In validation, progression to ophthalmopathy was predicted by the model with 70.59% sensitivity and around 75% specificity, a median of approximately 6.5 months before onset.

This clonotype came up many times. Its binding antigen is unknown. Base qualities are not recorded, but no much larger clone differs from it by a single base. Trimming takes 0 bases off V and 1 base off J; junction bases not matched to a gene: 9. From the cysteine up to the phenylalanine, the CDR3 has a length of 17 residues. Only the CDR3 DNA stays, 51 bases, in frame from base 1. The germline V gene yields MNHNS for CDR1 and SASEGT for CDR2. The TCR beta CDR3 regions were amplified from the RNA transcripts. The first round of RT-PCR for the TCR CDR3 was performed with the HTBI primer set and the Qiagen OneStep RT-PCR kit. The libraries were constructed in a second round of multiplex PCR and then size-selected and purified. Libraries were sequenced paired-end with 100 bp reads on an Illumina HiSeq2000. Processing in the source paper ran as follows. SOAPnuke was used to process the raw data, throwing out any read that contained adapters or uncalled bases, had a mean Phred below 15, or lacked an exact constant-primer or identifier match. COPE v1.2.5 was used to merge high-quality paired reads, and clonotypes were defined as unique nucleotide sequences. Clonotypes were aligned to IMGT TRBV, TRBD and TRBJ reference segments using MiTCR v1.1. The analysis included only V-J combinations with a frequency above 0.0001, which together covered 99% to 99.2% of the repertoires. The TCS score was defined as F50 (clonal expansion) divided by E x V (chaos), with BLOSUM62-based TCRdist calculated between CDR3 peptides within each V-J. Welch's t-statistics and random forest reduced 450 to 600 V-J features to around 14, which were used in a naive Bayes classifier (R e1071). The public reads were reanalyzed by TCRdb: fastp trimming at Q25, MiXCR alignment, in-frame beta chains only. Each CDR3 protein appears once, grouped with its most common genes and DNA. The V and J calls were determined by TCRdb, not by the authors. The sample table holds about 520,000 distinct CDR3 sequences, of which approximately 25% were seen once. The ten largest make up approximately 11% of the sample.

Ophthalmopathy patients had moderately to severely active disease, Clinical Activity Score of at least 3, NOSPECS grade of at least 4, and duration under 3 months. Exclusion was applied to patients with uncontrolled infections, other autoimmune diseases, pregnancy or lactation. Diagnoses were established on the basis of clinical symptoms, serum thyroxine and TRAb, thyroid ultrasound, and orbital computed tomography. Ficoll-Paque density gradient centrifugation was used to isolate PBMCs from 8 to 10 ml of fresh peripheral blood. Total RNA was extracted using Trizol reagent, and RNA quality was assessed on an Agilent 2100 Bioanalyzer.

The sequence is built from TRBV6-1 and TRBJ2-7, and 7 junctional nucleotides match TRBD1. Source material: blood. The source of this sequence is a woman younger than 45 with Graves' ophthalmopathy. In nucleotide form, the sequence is TGTGCCAGCAGTGAAGCAGACAGGGCCCGAGTTTCCTACGAGCAGTACTTC. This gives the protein CASSEADRARVSYEQYF.